This entry lists 27 T cell receptor beta chains sequenced from one sample in a study of CD8+CD57+ T cells in acquired aplastic anemia. Genomic DNA, serving as template, underwent TCR beta VDJ and CDR3 profiling. From the reads, TCRdb called clonotypes with MiXCR, one entry per CDR3 protein. The sample includes under 350,000 distinct CDR3 sequences, 55% to 65% of them seen just once. The specimen was sorted CD4+, CD8+, or CD8+CD57+ T cells (not recorded which) from PBMCs. Every receptor here comes from a human donor with severe aplastic anemia or a healthy control (not recorded which).

The chain is built from TRBV12-3 or TRBV12-4 and TRBJ2-3; 9 positions agree with TRBD1. CDR3 length: 16 residues. J was trimmed by 1 base and V by 3 bases; bases with no gene match: 5. CDR3 in amino acids: CASSFTGGGGTDTQYF. In DNA, the CDR3 is TGTGCCAGCAGTTTTACAGGGGGCGGTGGCACAGATACGCAGTATTTT.

The J gene is TRBJ1-4, the V gene TRBV9; 7 nucleotides align to TRBD1. With 0 bases clipped from V and 5 bases from J, the junction kept 4 bases outside the gene matches. CDR1 is SGDLS, CDR2 YYNGEE, per germline. The CDR3 runs 15 residues. CDR3 sequence reads: CASSVAGGFNEKLFF. The CDR3 coding sequence is TGTGCCAGCAGCGTAGCAGGGGGGTTCAATGAAAAACTGTTTTTT.

The rearrangement uses TRBV12-3 or TRBV12-4 and TRBJ2-1, with D tentatively TRBD1 (6 bases). The CDR3 length is 15 residues. Trimming pared 6 bases from V and 6 bases from J, leaving 18 bases between. CDR3 protein: CASRATGITVNEQFF. The CDR3, as DNA: TGTGCCAGCAGGGCAACAGGGATCACCGTCAATGAGCAGTTCTTC.

The V call is TRBV20-1, the J call TRBJ2-5, with D hard to call. The CDR3 runs to 14 residues. Trimming removed 2 bases at V and 3 bases at J, with 13 bases between. Germline lookup yields CDR1 DFQATT and CDR2 SNEGSKA (reference sequence). The CDR3 region is CSARYRLDKETQYF. CDR3 coding DNA: TGCAGTGCTAGATATCGCCTAGATAAAGAGACCCAGTACTTC.

The J gene is TRBJ2-3, the V gene TRBV19; TRBD2 matches 12 bases. J gave up 4 bases and V 5 bases, and 7 bases lay outside the gene matches. The germline V gene has CDR1 LNHDA and CDR2 SQIVND (reference sequence). The CDR3 spans 16 residues. The CDR3 loop reads CASSLLAGGMADTQYF. As DNA, the CDR3 is TGTGCCAGTAGTTTACTAGCGGGGGGAATGGCAGATACGCAGTATTTT.

This clonotype was seen ten or more times. The chain has TRBV12-3 or TRBV12-4 and TRBJ1-1; a weak D match, TRBD1 (5 bases). The CDR3 is 17 residues long. Deletions cut 0 bases from V and 5 bases from J, with 19 bases between. The CDR3 bases are TGTGCCAGCAGTTTAGCGCTTTGGGATGGGGCTTCAACTGAAGCTTTCTTT. This gives the protein CASSLALWDGASTEAFF.

This clonotype was detected once. The chain has TRBV25-1 and TRBJ2-7, with TRBD1 matching over 7 bases. Germline assignment: CDR1 MGHDK and CDR2 SYGVNS. The CDR3 consists of 16 residues. The J segment lost 3 bases and the V segment lost 5 bases, leaving 13 bases of the junction unmatched. The CDR3 sequence is CASSPPQGRYGYEQYF. Here the CDR3 DNA reads TGTGCCAGCAGTCCACCACAGGGGCGTTATGGCTACGAGCAGTACTTC.

The chain employs TRBV7-8 and TRBJ1-2; D is unresolved. The germline V and J ends were trimmed by 3 bases and 2 bases, with 7 bases remaining between them. The germline V gene has CDR1 SGHVS and CDR2 FQNEAQ. This CDR3 region has 13 residues. The CDR3 is CASSFTGNYGYTF. The CDR3 DNA follows: TGTGCCAGCAGCTTTACTGGGAACTATGGCTACACCTTC.

This clonotype was recorded many times. The V gene is TRBV15, the J gene TRBJ1-6; D unclear. Germline CDR1 LNHNV, CDR2 YYDKDF (reference sequence). The CDR3 is made up of 13 amino acids. The V and J ends lost 1 base and 10 bases respectively, with 8 bases between them. CDR3 in amino acids: CATSRGVGSPLHF. In nucleotides, the CDR3 is TGTGCCACCAGCAGAGGGGTAGGGTCACCCCTCCACTTT.

In its sample, this clonotype was seen many times. The J gene is TRBJ1-6, the V gene TRBV9; D unresolved. Germline lookup yields CDR1 SGDLS and CDR2 YYNGEE. V lost 4 bases, J lost 7 bases, and 15 bases lay in between. This CDR3 spans 15 amino acids. CDR3 loop: CASSSMGLGNSPLHF. The CDR3 nucleotides read TGTGCCAGCAGCTCCATGGGCCTAGGAAATTCACCCCTCCACTTT.

The table lists this clonotype with a count of one. This rearrangement joins TRBV7-9 to TRBJ2-1; TRBD2 matches at 11 bases. The CDR3 sequence is 14 residues long. Germline CDR1 reads SEHNR; CDR2 reads FQNEAQ (reference sequence). The J segment lost 7 bases and the V segment lost 5 bases, leaving 4 bases of the junction unmatched. The CDR3 sequence is CASSVGTSGNEQFF. DNA of the CDR3: TGTGCCAGCAGCGTTGGGACTAGCGGAAATGAGCAGTTCTTC.

This clonotype was observed many times. This chain uses TRBV7-3 with TRBJ2-5; D unresolved. V was shortened by 3 bases and J by 5 bases, with 10 bases between the two germline ends. Germline-derived CDR1 and CDR2 are SGHTA and FQGTGA. There are 13 residues in the CDR3. The CDR3 here is CASSFGVGETQYF. CDR3 DNA: TGTGCCAGCAGCTTTGGGGTTGGCGAGACCCAGTACTTC.

Many counts were recorded for this clonotype. The CDR3 region is CASSPRTGRTPGNTIYF. CDR3 in DNA: TGTGCCAGCAGTCCTCGAACAGGGAGAACCCCTGGAAACACCATATATTTT. V gene TRBV2 combines with J gene TRBJ1-3; tentatively, D is TRBD1 (6 bases). Germline CDR1 and CDR2: SNHLY and FYNNEI. V gave up 5 bases and J gave up 2 bases, with 19 bases separating them. This CDR3 is built from 17 residues.

Concerning this clonotype: Germline is not matched at one junction end, which may reflect a read error. The CDR3 nucleotides are TGTGCCGGTAGTATTGGGACACGGTGGGGGCAAGAGACCAAGTACTTC. Its translation is CAGSIGTRWGQETKYF. This chain links TRBV19 with TRBJ2-5, with D possibly being TRBD1 (6 bases). The CDR3 consists of 16 residues. Germline CDR1 is LNHDA and CDR2 is SQIVND (reference sequence).

As for this clonotype: A much larger clone is a single base away; this may be a read error. The rearrangement uses TRBV6-5 and TRBJ2-2, with D perhaps matching TRBD2 (6 bases). Per the germline V gene, CDR1 is MNHEY and CDR2 is SVGAGI. CDR3 length: 16 amino acids. Deletions cut 5 bases from V and 3 bases from J, with 16 bases between. The CDR3: CASSTWRRAYTGELFF. In DNA form, the CDR3 reads TGTGCCAGCAGTACCTGGCGGAGGGCTTACACCGGGGAGCTGTTTTTT.

V and J are TRBV7-3 and TRBJ2-7, with 7 bases identical to TRBD1. V shed 5 bases, J shed 2 bases, and the junction held 15 bases outside the gene matches. This CDR3 spans 17 amino acids. Germline CDR1 is SGHTA and CDR2 is FQGTGA. The chain's CDR3 is CASSPNRDSGNTYEQYF. Here the CDR3 DNA reads TGTGCCAGCAGCCCAAACCGGGACAGTGGAAACACCTACGAGCAGTACTTC. Full variable domain (rest looked up from reference TRBV7-3 and TRBJ2-7): GAGVSQTPSNKVTEKGKYVELRCDPISGHTALYWYRQSLGQGPEFLIYFQGTGAADDSGLPNDRFFAVRPEGSVSTLKIQRTERGDSAVYLCASSPNRDSGNTYEQYFGPGTRLTVT.

The chain joins TRBV15 to TRBJ2-7; 10 nucleotides agree with TRBD2. This CDR3 contains 16 residues. The junction had 14 bases not matched to a gene; V was cut back by 5 bases and J by 7 bases. CDR1 is LNHNV and CDR2 is YYDKDF in the germline V gene (reference sequence). The CDR3 protein is CATSLRTSGLAREQYF. In DNA form, the CDR3 reads TGTGCCACCAGCCTCAGGACCTCGGGACTAGCGCGAGAGCAGTACTTC. The full variable domain, with the rest looked up from reference TRBV15 and TRBJ2-7, is DAMVIQNPRYQVTQFGKPVTLSCSQTLNHNVMYWYQQKSSQAPKLLFHYYDKDFNNEADTPDNFQSRRPNTSFCFLDIRSPGLGDTAMYLCATSLRTSGLAREQYFGPGTRLTVT.

Comment on this clonotype: At one end, the junction sequence differs from germline, possibly due to a read error. The chain uses TRBV2 and TRBJ1-1, with 10 nucleotides matching TRBD1. The CDR3 contains 16 residues. Germline CDR1 SNHLY, CDR2 FYNNEI. For the CDR3, the DNA is TGTGCTAGCAGTGAGGTGACAGGGGGCCTGGACGCTGAAGCTTTCTTT. Protein: CASSEVTGGLDAEAFF.

The sample holds many counts of this clonotype. CDR3 loop: CASSFNSYTDTQYF. The DNA for the CDR3 is TGTGCCAGCAGCTTTAACAGCTACACAGATACGCAGTATTTT. The genes are TRBV5-8 and TRBJ2-3, with D unclear. V lost 2 bases, J lost 2 bases, and 9 bases lay in between. Germline V lookup: CDR1 SGHTS, CDR2 YDEGEE. CDR3 length equals 14 residues.

This clonotype has only a few counts. CDR3 sequence (DNA): TGTGCTAGTGGTTTGGGGGGGGGGGGGGCCAACGTCCTGACTTTC. This codes for CASGLGGGGANVLTF. The genes are TRBV12-5 and TRBJ2-6; 7 bases are shared with TRBD2. The CDR3 is 15 amino acids. Germline loops: CDR1 LGHNT, CDR2 FRNRAP. Trimming took 1 base from V and 4 from J; bases not matched to a gene: 1.

The chain employs TRBV6-1 and TRBJ2-1; 10 bases map to TRBD2. Germline CDR1 MNHNS, CDR2 SASEGT. With 5 bases clipped from V and 6 bases from J, the junction kept 10 bases outside the gene matches. This CDR3 spans 16 amino acids. CDR3 loop: CASSYPRTSGSNEQFF. For the CDR3, the DNA is TGTGCCAGCAGTTACCCCCGGACTAGCGGTTCCAATGAGCAGTTCTTC.

Many counts were recorded for this clonotype. The J gene is TRBJ2-4, the V gene TRBV10-3; a possible D gene is TRBD2 (6 bases). Germline loops: CDR1 ENHRY, CDR2 SYGVKD. V lost 2 bases, J lost 1 base, and 6 bases lay in between. CDR3 size: 14 residues. The CDR3 sequence is CAISELAAKNIQYF. DNA for the CDR3: TGTGCCATCAGTGAGCTAGCGGCCAAAAACATTCAGTACTTC.

This clonotype appeared many times. The rearrangement links TRBV18 to TRBJ1-1; possible D gene TRBD1, 5 bases. The CDR3 has 13 amino acids. Germline V lookup: CDR1 KGHSH, CDR2 LQKENI. Between the trimmed V and J ends, which lost 1 base and 7 bases, there was a span of 10 bases. The CDR3 DNA reads as TGTGCCAGCTCACCACGGGACTACAGTGAAGCTTTCTTT. Translating it yields CASSPRDYSEAFF.

V and J are TRBV5-1 and TRBJ2-7, with D unresolved. CDR3 length: 15 residues. Trimming shortened V by 4 bases and J by 2 bases, and 16 bases separated the two germline ends. Germline V CDR1 and CDR2: SGHRS, YFSETQ. CDR3 in amino acids: CASSAAPQSTYEQYF. The CDR3 DNA sequence: TGCGCCAGCAGCGCCGCCCCTCAGAGTACCTACGAGCAGTACTTC.

This clonotype was picked up many times. In DNA, the CDR3 is TGTGCCAGCAGCGTGAAGCGGGACGGGAACACTGAAGCTTTCTTT. Residues: CASSVKRDGNTEAFF. The V gene is TRBV2, the J gene TRBJ1-1, with a tentative D call TRBD1 (5 bases). The germline V and J ends were trimmed by 6 bases and 1 base, with 15 bases remaining between them. The CDR3 is made up of 15 amino acids. The germline V gene has CDR1 SNHLY and CDR2 FYNNEI.

This clonotype was recorded once. The V gene is TRBV7-8, the J gene TRBJ1-5, with 9 nucleotides matching TRBD1. The CDR3 has 16 residues. The germline CDR1 and CDR2 sequences are SGHVS and FQNEAQ. Germline trimming cut 0 bases from V and 6 bases from J; bases unmatched to any gene: 6. As DNA, the CDR3 is TGTGCCAGCAGCTTAGCGGGACAGGGACTGAGTCAGCCCCAGCATTTT. Its protein is CASSLAGQGLSQPQHF. Together with reference TRBV7-8 and TRBJ1-5, the CDR3 gives the full variable domain: GAGVSQSPRYKVAKRGQDVALRCDPISGHVSLFWYQQALGQGPEFLTYFQNEAQLDKSGLPSDRFFAERPEGSVSTLKIQRTQQEDSAVYLCASSLAGQGLSQPQHFGDGTRLSIL.

J is TRBJ2-5 and V is TRBV15, with 14 bases lining up with TRBD2. Per the germline V gene, CDR1 is LNHNV and CDR2 is YYDKDF (reference sequence). Trimming cost V 1 base and J 4 bases; bases outside gene matches: 8. The CDR3 runs to 18 residues. The CDR3 is CATSRARGLAGEGETQYF. CDR3 in DNA: TGTGCCACCAGCAGAGCCCGGGGACTAGCGGGGGAAGGAGAGACCCAGTACTTC.